The rows below give T cell receptor beta chains drawn from one sample of a study of TIL therapy for anti-PD-1-resistant metastatic lung cancer. Only in-frame clones appear in the TCRdb table, and some are missing; sequencing was by immunoSEQ multiplex PCR. This table has about 95,000 clones, less than 70% appearing once. The sequencing used tumor tissue, collected at baseline. These receptors were collected from a person between 25 and 79 years old with non-small cell lung cancer. Each CDR3 is given with its conserved first and last residue. The D gene is left open where the match is weak. Rows may omit the clone size; those that give it use once, few, many or a size class.

abundance: NA
j_gene: TRBJ1-2
v_gene: TRBV7-3
d_gene: NA
CDR3aa: CASSPQSGLGVYGYTF
CDR3nt: TGTGCCAGCAGCCCCCAATCAGGGTTAGGAGTCTATGGCTACACCTTC

abundance: NA
j_gene: TRBJ1-5
v_gene: TRBV30
d_gene: TRBD1
CDR3aa: CAWGGQGYQPQHF
CDR3nt: TGTGCCTGGGGAGGACAGGGGTATCAGCCCCAGCATTTT

abundance: NA
j_gene: TRBJ2-4
v_gene: TRBV30
d_gene: NA
CDR3aa: CAWSPTPGAKNIQYF
CDR3nt: TGTGCCTGGAGTCCTACTCCCGGAGCCAAAAACATTCAGTACTTC

abundance: NA
j_gene: TRBJ1-3
v_gene: TRBV27
d_gene: NA
CDR3aa: CASRPSRETGNTIYF
CDR3nt: TGTGCCAGCAGACCATCTAGGGAGACCGGAAACACCATATATTTT

abundance: NA
j_gene: TRBJ2-7
v_gene: TRBV9
d_gene: TRBD2
CDR3aa: CASSVAGTSDSYEQYF
CDR3nt: TGTGCCAGCAGCGTGGCCGGGACTAGCGACTCCTACGAGCAGTACTTC

abundance: once
j_gene: TRBJ2-3
v_gene: TRBV7-9
d_gene: TRBD2
CDR3aa: CASSLGTSGISTDTQYF
CDR3nt: TGTGCCAGCAGCTTAGGGACTAGTGGAATAAGCACAGATACGCAGTATTTT

abundance: NA
j_gene: TRBJ2-7
v_gene: TRBV10-3
d_gene: NA
CDR3aa: CAPPREGGHEQYF
CDR3nt: TGTGCCCCCCCACGAGAGGGCGGCCACGAGCAGTACTTC

abundance: many
j_gene: TRBJ1-1
v_gene: TRBV6-5
d_gene: NA
CDR3aa: CASRGVTEAFF
CDR3nt: TGTGCCAGCCGGGGGGTCACTGAAGCTTTCTTT

abundance: NA
j_gene: TRBJ1-2
v_gene: TRBV18
d_gene: NA
CDR3aa: CASSPRDEEGYTF
CDR3nt: TGTGCCAGCTCACCGCGAGACGAAGAAGGCTACACCTTC

abundance: few
j_gene: TRBJ2-5
v_gene: TRBV19
d_gene: NA
CDR3aa: CASSIVAWETQYF
CDR3nt: TGTGCCAGTAGTATCGTAGCTTGGGAGACCCAGTACTTC

abundance: NA
j_gene: TRBJ2-7
v_gene: TRBV28
d_gene: NA
CDR3aa: CASSLGRQTYEQYF
CDR3nt: TGTGCCAGCAGTTTGGGAAGACAGACCTACGAGCAGTACTTC

abundance: NA
j_gene: TRBJ2-7
v_gene: TRBV7-2
d_gene: NA
CDR3aa: CASSLFGFGTRREQYF
CDR3nt: TGTGCCAGCAGCTTATTTGGTTTCGGGACTCGTCGAGAGCAGTACTTC

abundance: once
j_gene: TRBJ2-3
v_gene: TRBV7-9
d_gene: NA
CDR3aa: CASSLASGAVDTQYF
CDR3nt: TGTGCCAGCAGCTTAGCTAGCGGAGCGGTAGATACGCAGTATTTT

abundance: NA
j_gene: TRBJ2-5
v_gene: TRBV27
d_gene: TRBD1
CDR3aa: CASSFRGGEETQYF
CDR3nt: TGTGCCAGCAGTTTTAGAGGGGGCGAAGAGACCCAGTACTTC

abundance: NA
j_gene: TRBJ2-3
v_gene: TRBV6-2/TRBV6-3
d_gene: TRBD2
CDR3aa: CASSALAARTDTQYF
CDR3nt: TGTGCCAGCAGTGCCCTAGCGGCACGCACAGATACGCAGTATTTT

abundance: few
j_gene: TRBJ1-1
v_gene: TRBV5-5
d_gene: TRBD1
CDR3aa: CASSRQGAEAFF
CDR3nt: TGTGCCAGCAGCAGACAGGGAGCTGAAGCTTTCTTT

abundance: NA
j_gene: TRBJ2-7
v_gene: TRBV5-6
d_gene: TRBD1
CDR3aa: CASSGTGFSYEQYF
CDR3nt: TGTGCCAGCAGCGGGACAGGGTTCTCCTACGAGCAGTACTTC

abundance: NA
j_gene: TRBJ1-3
v_gene: TRBV7-2
d_gene: NA
CDR3aa: CASSPGVQVGNTIYF
CDR3nt: TGTGCCAGCAGCCCGGGGGTTCAGGTGGGAAACACCATATATTTT

abundance: few
j_gene: TRBJ2-1
v_gene: TRBV7-9
d_gene: NA
CDR3aa: CASSSHSGVSGSYNEQFF
CDR3nt: TGTGCCAGCAGCTCACACTCAGGGGTTTCGGGCTCCTACAATGAGCAGTTCTTC

abundance: NA
j_gene: TRBJ2-7
v_gene: TRBV6-4
d_gene: NA
CDR3aa: CASSVREGEGTYEQYF
CDR3nt: TGTGCCAGCAGTGTCAGAGAGGGGGAGGGTACCTACGAGCAGTACTTC

abundance: NA
j_gene: TRBJ2-5
v_gene: TRBV5-4
d_gene: TRBD2
CDR3aa: CASSFRGGPETQYF
CDR3nt: TGTGCCAGCAGCTTCCGGGGGGGCCCGGAGACCCAGTACTTC

abundance: NA
j_gene: TRBJ1-2
v_gene: TRBV23-1
d_gene: NA
CDR3aa: CASRMGDYYGYTF
CDR3nt: TGCGCCAGCAGAATGGGAGATTACTATGGCTACACCTTC

abundance: few
j_gene: TRBJ2-3
v_gene: TRBV7-9
d_gene: NA
CDR3aa: CASSLAGGGHTQYF
CDR3nt: TGTGCCAGCAGCTTAGCGGGGGGAGGACATACGCAGTATTTT

abundance: many
j_gene: TRBJ2-2
v_gene: TRBV5-1
d_gene: TRBD2
CDR3aa: CASSSLTSGNTGELFF
CDR3nt: TGCGCCAGCAGCTCCTTGACTAGCGGGAACACCGGGGAGCTGTTTTTT

abundance: NA
j_gene: TRBJ2-2
v_gene: TRBV6-2/TRBV6-3
d_gene: TRBD2
CDR3aa: CASSYLAGGPIDTGELFF
CDR3nt: TGTGCCAGCAGTTATCTAGCGGGGGGGCCCATCGACACCGGGGAGCTGTTTTTT

abundance: few
j_gene: TRBJ2-2
v_gene: TRBV7-2
d_gene: TRBD2
CDR3aa: CASSLGGLALAGELFF
CDR3nt: TGTGCCAGCAGCTTAGGGGGACTAGCGTTGGCCGGGGAGCTGTTTTTT

abundance: NA
j_gene: TRBJ1-2
v_gene: TRBV6-6
d_gene: NA
CDR3aa: CASSFTRQANYGYTF
CDR3nt: TGTGCCAGCAGTTTCACCCGACAGGCTAACTATGGCTACACCTTC

abundance: NA
j_gene: TRBJ2-7
v_gene: TRBV7-2
d_gene: NA
CDR3aa: CASSLQGLYEQYF
CDR3nt: TGTGCCAGCAGCTTACAGGGTCTCTACGAGCAGTACTTC

abundance: NA
j_gene: TRBJ2-7
v_gene: TRBV11-1
d_gene: NA
CDR3aa: CASSIRGAPYEQYF
CDR3nt: TGTGCCAGCAGCATACGGGGGGCACCCTACGAGCAGTACTTC

abundance: NA
j_gene: TRBJ2-7
v_gene: TRBV7-9
d_gene: TRBD1
CDR3aa: CASSPPAAGGSYEQYF
CDR3nt: TGTGCCAGCAGCCCGCCGGCGGCAGGGGGCAGTTACGAGCAGTACTTC

abundance: NA
j_gene: TRBJ2-3
v_gene: TRBV28
d_gene: TRBD2
CDR3aa: CASNPGGADTQYF
CDR3nt: TGTGCCAGCAATCCGGGGGGAGCAGATACGCAGTATTTT

abundance: NA
j_gene: TRBJ2-2
v_gene: TRBV30
d_gene: NA
CDR3aa: CAWKRAGLTGELFF
CDR3nt: TGTGCCTGGAAGAGGGCAGGGTTGACCGGGGAGCTGTTTTTT

abundance: once
j_gene: TRBJ2-7
v_gene: TRBV10-3
d_gene: TRBD1
CDR3aa: CAIGDRGSYEQYF
CDR3nt: TGTGCCATAGGTGACAGGGGCTCCTACGAGCAGTACTTC

abundance: once
j_gene: TRBJ2-1
v_gene: TRBV18
d_gene: TRBD1
CDR3aa: CASSPQGAKNEQFF
CDR3nt: TGTGCCAGCTCACCACAGGGGGCTAAAAATGAGCAGTTCTTC

abundance: NA
j_gene: TRBJ1-5
v_gene: TRBV28
d_gene: TRBD1
CDR3aa: CASRTGGGLNQPQHF
CDR3nt: TGTGCCAGCAGGACAGGGGGGGGTCTCAATCAGCCCCAGCATTTT

abundance: NA
j_gene: TRBJ1-3
v_gene: TRBV9
d_gene: TRBD1
CDR3aa: CASRPTGVGNTIYF
CDR3nt: TGTGCCAGCCGCCCAACAGGGGTTGGAAACACCATATATTTT

abundance: NA
j_gene: TRBJ2-3
v_gene: TRBV7-3
d_gene: NA
CDR3aa: CASSLRGVSTDTQYF
CDR3nt: TGTGCCAGCAGCTTAAGAGGCGTTAGCACAGATACGCAGTATTTT

abundance: NA
j_gene: TRBJ2-7
v_gene: TRBV4-3
d_gene: NA
CDR3aa: CASSPRTQNSYEQYF
CDR3nt: TGCGCCAGCAGCCCTCGGACACAAAACTCCTACGAGCAGTACTTC

abundance: few
j_gene: TRBJ1-4
v_gene: TRBV6-5
d_gene: TRBD1
CDR3aa: CASRGRGQGGEKLFF
CDR3nt: TGTGCCAGCAGGGGTCGGGGACAGGGAGGAGAAAAACTGTTTTTT

abundance: NA
j_gene: TRBJ2-3
v_gene: TRBV23-1
d_gene: TRBD2
CDR3aa: CASRRDLAGELPDTQYF
CDR3nt: TGCGCCAGCAGGAGAGACCTAGCGGGGGAACTACCAGATACGCAGTATTTT

abundance: NA
j_gene: TRBJ1-1
v_gene: TRBV6-2/TRBV6-3
d_gene: NA
CDR3aa: CASSYHPGARRSMNTEAFF
CDR3nt: TGTGCCAGCAGTTACCACCCCGGGGCACGCAGGAGCATGAACACTGAAGCTTTCTTT

abundance: few
j_gene: TRBJ2-1
v_gene: TRBV9
d_gene: NA
CDR3aa: CASSFASEQFF
CDR3nt: TGTGCCAGCAGCTTTGCGAGTGAGCAGTTCTTC

abundance: NA
j_gene: TRBJ2-1
v_gene: TRBV29-1
d_gene: TRBD2
CDR3aa: CSAGSDSGRIDEQFF
CDR3nt: TGCAGCGCCGGATCCGATAGCGGGAGGATCGATGAGCAGTTCTTC

abundance: NA
j_gene: TRBJ2-7
v_gene: TRBV18
d_gene: TRBD1
CDR3aa: CASSPRQGVYEQYF
CDR3nt: TGTGCCAGCTCACCGCGGCAGGGGGTCTACGAGCAGTACTTC

abundance: NA
j_gene: TRBJ2-3
v_gene: TRBV4-3
d_gene: TRBD2
CDR3aa: CASSQDGASGRTDTQYF
CDR3nt: TGCGCCAGCAGCCAAGATGGCGCTAGCGGGAGAACAGATACGCAGTATTTT

abundance: NA
j_gene: TRBJ2-5
v_gene: TRBV6-5
d_gene: NA
CDR3aa: CASSYVGGTQYF
CDR3nt: TGTGCCAGCAGTTACGTCGGGGGAACCCAGTACTTC

abundance: NA
j_gene: TRBJ2-7
v_gene: TRBV5-4
d_gene: NA
CDR3aa: CASRLKDRPYEQYF
CDR3nt: TGTGCCAGCAGGTTGAAGGACAGACCCTACGAGCAGTACTTC

abundance: NA
j_gene: TRBJ2-2
v_gene: TRBV7-9
d_gene: NA
CDR3aa: CAITGTANTGELFF
CDR3nt: TGTGCCATCACCGGGACGGCGAACACCGGGGAGCTGTTTTTT

abundance: NA
j_gene: TRBJ2-7
v_gene: TRBV25-1
d_gene: NA
CDR3aa: CASTPMGRGSSYEQYF
CDR3nt: TGTGCCAGCACCCCCATGGGAAGGGGTAGCTCCTACGAGCAGTACTTC

abundance: NA
j_gene: TRBJ2-7
v_gene: TRBV3-1/TRBV3-2
d_gene: NA
CDR3aa: CASSRKPTPSYEQYF
CDR3nt: TGTGCCAGCAGCCGGAAGCCTACGCCTTCCTACGAGCAGTACTTC

abundance: NA
j_gene: TRBJ2-5
v_gene: TRBV3-1/TRBV3-2
d_gene: TRBD1
CDR3aa: CASSLEQGAKTQYF
CDR3nt: TGTGCCAGCAGCCTAGAACAGGGGGCAAAGACCCAGTACTTC

abundance: few
j_gene: TRBJ1-6
v_gene: TRBV3-1/TRBV3-2
d_gene: TRBD1
CDR3aa: CASSQDSGGGAGSGSPLHF
CDR3nt: TGTGCCAGCAGCCAAGACTCAGGGGGAGGGGCGGGTTCAGGTTCACCCCTCCACTTT

abundance: NA
j_gene: TRBJ1-6
v_gene: TRBV5-1
d_gene: NA
CDR3aa: CASSSEGGNSPLHF
CDR3nt: TGCGCCAGCAGCTCTGAGGGGGGCAATTCACCCCTCCACTTT

abundance: NA
j_gene: TRBJ2-5
v_gene: TRBV28
d_gene: TRBD1
CDR3aa: CASSLVGGGQETQYF
CDR3nt: TGTGCCAGCAGTTTGGTAGGGGGCGGCCAAGAGACCCAGTACTTC

abundance: NA
j_gene: TRBJ2-7
v_gene: TRBV6-6
d_gene: NA
CDR3aa: CASSYMQPYEQYF
CDR3nt: TGTGCCAGCAGTTACATGCAACCCTACGAGCAGTACTTC

abundance: once
j_gene: TRBJ2-1
v_gene: TRBV4-3
d_gene: TRBD1
CDR3aa: CASSQGPGQGPNEQFF
CDR3nt: TGCGCCAGCAGCCAAGGACCGGGACAGGGGCCCAATGAGCAGTTCTTC

abundance: NA
j_gene: TRBJ2-7
v_gene: TRBV7-9
d_gene: NA
CDR3aa: CASSLVGPLRAYEQYF
CDR3nt: TGTGCCAGCAGCTTAGTGGGGCCACTGCGGGCCTACGAGCAGTACTTC

abundance: NA
j_gene: TRBJ2-7
v_gene: TRBV7-2
d_gene: NA
CDR3aa: CASSRDLSYEQYF
CDR3nt: TGTGCCAGCAGCCGGGACCTCAGCTACGAGCAGTACTTC

abundance: NA
j_gene: TRBJ2-1
v_gene: TRBV30
d_gene: TRBD2
CDR3aa: CAWSASGNYNEQFF
CDR3nt: TGTGCCTGGAGTGCCAGCGGGAACTACAATGAGCAGTTCTTC

abundance: NA
j_gene: TRBJ1-1
v_gene: TRBV30
d_gene: NA
CDR3aa: CACRARGEAFF
CDR3nt: TGTGCCTGTCGAGCGAGGGGGGAGGCTTTCTTT